This T cell receptor beta chain was obtained from a study of blood T cell repertoires in COVID-19. Study at large: The analysed material was cDNA or gDNA that came from T cells, B-cell-depleted T cells, or PBMCs.

The CDR3 spans 11 residues. V was trimmed by 3 bases and J by 9 bases, leaving 6 bases between them. The germline CDR1 and CDR2 sequences are MNHEY and SMNVEV (reference sequence). Method: immunoSEQ multiplex PCR; TCRdb's copy keeps in-frame clones and lacks some. The data contain roughly 280,000 clones, roughly 83% of them singletons. This rearrangement joins TRBV27 to TRBJ2-1; D is perhaps TRBD2 (5 bases). Sequences were obtained from peripheral blood. The TCR comes from a man aged 60 to 69 who had recovered from COVID-19. This chain's CDR3 is CASSFGGEQFF. The CDR3 DNA reads as TGTGCCAGCAGTTTTGGAGGTGAGCAGTTCTTC.